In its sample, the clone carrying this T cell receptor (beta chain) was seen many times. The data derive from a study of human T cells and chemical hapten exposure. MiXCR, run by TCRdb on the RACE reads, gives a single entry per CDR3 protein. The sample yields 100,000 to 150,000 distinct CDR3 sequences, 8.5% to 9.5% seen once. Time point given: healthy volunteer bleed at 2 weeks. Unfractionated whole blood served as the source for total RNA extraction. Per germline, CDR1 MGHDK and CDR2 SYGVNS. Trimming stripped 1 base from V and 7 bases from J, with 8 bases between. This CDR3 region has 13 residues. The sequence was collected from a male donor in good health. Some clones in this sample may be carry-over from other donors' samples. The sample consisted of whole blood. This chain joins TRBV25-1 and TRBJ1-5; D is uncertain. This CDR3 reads CASSEFGVQPQHF. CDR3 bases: TGTGCCAGCAGTGAATTCGGGGTCCAGCCCCAGCATTTT.